This T cell receptor beta chain was identified in a study of shared clonotypes between healthy human individuals. Overall study findings and caveats: What limited the represented genetic and exposure-history diversity was the small number of donors.

In regard to this clone: The antigen remains undetermined.

The assay was run at deep level. Here immunoSEQ multiplex PCR was the method, and the copy in TCRdb shows in-frame clones only, minus some. The table lists about 1.1 million clones, 75% to 85% of them singletons. Specimen: memory CD4+ T cells from PBMCs. Subset here: CD45RA-negative fraction. The sequence was collected from a man younger than 30 in good health. Some clones in this sample may be carry-over from other donors' samples.

The CDR3 protein is CASSGGTGGIQETQYF. The CDR3 DNA follows: TGTGCCAGCAGTGGGGGGACAGGGGGGATTCAAGAGACCCAGTACTTC. The chain is built from TRBV25-1 and TRBJ2-5, with TRBD1 identical over 11 bases. V was clipped by 4 bases and J by 2 bases; unmatched bases: 6. CDR1 and CDR2 (germline): MGHDK, SYGVNS. CDR3 size: 16 residues.